Following are 21 T cell receptor beta chains from one sample sequenced in a study of identical twins. TCRdb re-called the 5' RACE reads with MiXCR, one entry per CDR3 protein. The sample yields 200,000 to 250,000 distinct CDR3 sequences, roughly 7.5% seen once. The sample was also linked to a second study, of yellow fever vaccine responses in identical twins.

The specimen sequenced was CD8+ T cells sorted from blood. These receptors all stem from a woman between 18 and 29 years old in good health.

The rearrangement joins TRBV4-1 to TRBJ2-3; 7 bases agree with TRBD1. The CDR3 has 15 residues. CDR1 is MGHRA and CDR2 is YSYEKL in the germline V gene. V shed 2 bases, J shed 6 bases, and the junction held 8 bases outside the gene matches. Here the CDR3 reads CASSQRIGGPDTQYF. As DNA, the CDR3 is TGCGCCAGCAGCCAAAGGATAGGGGGCCCGGATACGCAGTATTTT.

CDR3 coding DNA: TGTGCCAGCTTCCCCGGGCGCCTCGACGAGCAGTACGTC. As protein: CASFPGRLDEQYV. The chain has TRBV27 and TRBJ2-7; no firm D call. Germline CDR1 is MNHEY and CDR2 is SMNVEV (reference sequence). This CDR3 region has 13 residues. V gave up 8 bases and J gave up 5 bases, with 16 bases separating them.

This clonotype was found many times. The gene calls are TRBV10-3 and TRBJ2-7; 7 bases match TRBD2. In germline, CDR1 is ENHRY, CDR2 SYGVKD. J lost 0 bases, V lost 0 bases, and 8 bases had no gene match. CDR3 length: 17 amino acids. The chain's CDR3 is CAISESASGQSSYEQYV. DNA for the CDR3: TGTGCCATCAGTGAGTCGGCTAGCGGCCAGAGCTCCTACGAGCAGTACGTC.

This clonotype was counted ten times or more. The chain links TRBV12-3 or TRBV12-4 to TRBJ1-3; D might be TRBD1 (5 bases). CDR3 length: 15 amino acids. V was pared by 6 bases and J by 8 bases, with 20 bases between. DNA for the CDR3: TGTGCCAGCAGCCCATGGGGGACTCTCTCGGACACCATATATTTT. Translated: CASSPWGTLSDTIYF.

This clonotype was observed many times. The V gene is TRBV5-1, the J gene TRBJ2-2; a possible D gene is TRBD2 (6 bases). Germline CDR1 SGHRS, CDR2 YFSETQ. V was clipped by 6 bases and J by 0 bases, with 12 bases between them. The CDR3 runs to 15 residues. The CDR3 loop reads CASKVWDSNTGELFF. The CDR3 DNA reads as TGCGCCAGCAAAGTGTGGGACTCGAACACCGGGGAGCTGTTTTTT.

This clonotype was observed a few times. The genes are TRBV14 and TRBJ2-3; D remains unclear. This CDR3 comprises 15 residues. V was clipped by 1 base and J by 4 bases, with 12 bases between them. Germline assignment: CDR1 SGHDN and CDR2 FVKESK. CDR3 sequence (DNA): TGTGCCAGCAGCCAAGTTAGGTCACACGCAGATACGCAGTATTTT. As protein: CASSQVRSHADTQYF.

A few counts support this clonotype. The chain combines TRBV7-9 with TRBJ1-3, with D hard to call. Per germline, CDR1 SEHNR and CDR2 FQNEAQ (reference sequence). The CDR3 length is 13 residues. V was trimmed by 0 bases and J by 4 bases, leaving 4 bases between them. This CDR3 is CASSLALGNTIYF. The CDR3 DNA reads as TGTGCCAGCAGCTTAGCGCTGGGAAACACCATATATTTT.

J is TRBJ2-3 and V is TRBV29-1; D call uncertain. Germline V lookup: CDR1 SQVTM, CDR2 ANQGSEA. The CDR3 extends over 14 amino acids. Trimming took 3 bases from V and 0 from J, leaving 10 bases between them. The CDR3 protein is CSVESRTSTDTQYF. The CDR3 nucleotides are TGCAGCGTTGAGAGCAGGACGAGCACAGATACGCAGTATTTT.

The J gene is TRBJ2-3, the V gene TRBV20-1, with a tentative D call TRBD2 (6 bases). Germline V gene data show CDR1 as DFQATT and CDR2 as SNEGSKA (reference sequence). CDR3 length equals 15 residues. The V end lost 6 bases, the J end lost 1 base, and 17 bases lay between the germline ends. CDR3: CSAQSGGSRTDTQYF. The CDR3 nucleotides read TGCAGTGCCCAGAGTGGGGGGTCTCGCACAGATACGCAGTATTTT.

This sequence joins TRBV12-3 or TRBV12-4 and TRBJ2-2, with 7 bases aligning to TRBD2. Losses at the gene ends were 8 bases for V and 1 base for J; bases not matched to a gene: 4. The CDR3 loop spans 14 amino acids. CDR3 in DNA: TGTGCCAGCGAGCCTAGCGGGAACACCGGGGAGCTGTTTTTT. This sequence encodes CASEPSGNTGELFF.

This clonotype was seen more than once but under ten times. This chain connects TRBV5-1 to TRBJ2-1; TRBD1 agrees at 9 bases. After removal of 10 bases from V and 2 bases from J, the junction contained 10 bases not matched to a gene. The germline CDR1 and CDR2 sequences are SGHRS and YFSETQ. The CDR3 is 15 residues long. The CDR3 DNA follows: TGCGCCTGCTCTTACCGGGACAGGGCCTACAATGAGCAGTTCTTC. This encodes CACSYRDRAYNEQFF. Full variable domain (rest looked up from reference TRBV5-1 and TRBJ2-1): KAGVTQTPRYLIKTRGQQVTLSCSPISGHRSVSWYQQTPGQGLQFLFEYFSETQRNKGNFPGRFSGRQFSNSRSEMNVSTLELGDSALYLCACSYRDRAYNEQFFGPGTRLTVL.

This clonotype was detected a few times. The chain uses TRBV29-1 and TRBJ1-1; unclear D gene. Germline CDR1 is SQVTM and CDR2 is ANQGSEA. Deletions cut 7 bases from V and 1 base from J, with 7 bases between. The CDR3 has 11 residues. The chain's CDR3 is CSGRENTEAFF. CDR3 sequence (DNA): TGCAGCGGAAGGGAGAACACTGAAGCTTTCTTT.

The rearrangement joins TRBV11-2 to TRBJ1-2; no clear D gene. The V gene lost 4 bases and the J gene lost 6 bases, with 9 bases spanning the gap. This CDR3 has 12 amino acids. In germline, CDR1 is SGHAT, CDR2 FQNNGV. The CDR3 reads CASSSGWNGYTF. The CDR3 coding sequence is TGTGCCAGCAGCTCGGGATGGAATGGCTACACCTTC.

This clonotype was counted many times. The chain employs TRBV2 and TRBJ2-5; possibly TRBD1 for D (5 bases). The length of the CDR3 is 14 residues. Between the trimmed V and J ends, which lost 5 bases and 4 bases, there was a span of 14 bases. The germline V gene encodes CDR1 SNHLY and CDR2 FYNNEI. This CDR3 reads CASSWVRDRETQYF. The CDR3 nucleotides read TGTGCCAGCAGTTGGGTCAGGGATAGAGAGACCCAGTACTTC.

About this clonotype itself: This is likely a read error, given that the CDR3 carries no conserved phenylalanine or tryptophan at its end. The chain joins TRBV2 to TRBJ1-6, with TRBD1 matching over 9 bases. The CDR3 runs 15 residues. The germline CDR1 and CDR2 sequences are SNHLY and FYNNEI. V lost 3 bases, J lost 10 bases, and 7 bases stayed unmatched. The CDR3 sequence: CASSDKQGALSPLHV. The CDR3 DNA reads as TGTGCCAGCAGTGACAAACAGGGGGCGCTGTCACCCCTCCACGTT.

Only a few counts were recorded for this clonotype. This chain uses TRBV18 with TRBJ2-1; 7 bases align to TRBD1. V was clipped by 0 bases and J by 6 bases; unmatched bases: 8. CDR3 length: 16 residues. Germline V gene lookup returns CDR1 KGHSH and CDR2 LQKENI. The CDR3 here is CASSPPLDRQSNEQFF. CDR3 in DNA: TGTGCCAGCTCACCACCCCTGGACAGGCAGAGCAATGAGCAGTTCTTC.

This clonotype was counted a few times. The rearrangement uses TRBV6-1 and TRBJ1-2; 7 bases are a match to TRBD1. Trimming cost V 4 bases and J 0 bases; bases outside gene matches: 2. CDR3 length: 14 amino acids. The germline V gene encodes CDR1 MNHNS and CDR2 SASEGT. The CDR3 region has the DNA TGTGCCAGCAGTGGACAGGGTACTAACTATGGCTACACCTTC. It is translated as CASSGQGTNYGYTF.

This clonotype showed up many times. The chain combines TRBV12-3 or TRBV12-4 with TRBJ1-5; maybe TRBD1 (5 bases). CDR3 length equals 12 residues. V was pared by 7 bases and J by 7 bases, with 11 bases between. The CDR3, as DNA: TGTGCCAGCAAACTCGGGGGACAGCCCCAGCATTTT. Translated, it gives CASKLGGQPQHF.

This clonotype appeared many times. This sequence joins TRBV28 and TRBJ2-2, with D maybe TRBD2 (5 bases). The V gene's germline CDR1 is MDHEN and CDR2 SYDVKM. Trimming took 1 base from V and 6 from J, leaving 12 bases between them. The CDR3 length is 15 residues. The CDR3 spells CASSLFASWSGELFF. CDR3 nucleotides: TGTGCCAGCAGTTTATTCGCTAGCTGGTCCGGGGAGCTGTTTTTT. The full variable domain, rest sourced from reference TRBV28 and TRBJ2-2, is DVKVTQSSRYLVKRTGEKVFLECVQDMDHENMFWYRQDPGLGLRLIYFSYDVKMKEKGDIPEGYSVSREKKERFSLILESASTNQTSMYLCASSLFASWSGELFFGEGSRLTVL.

The chain joins TRBV6-5 to TRBJ2-7; D call uncertain. This CDR3 region has 14 residues. Germline V gives CDR1 MNHEY, CDR2 SVGAGI. Between the trimmed V and J ends, which lost 3 bases and 2 bases, there was a span of 11 bases. Written as DNA, the CDR3 is TGTGCCAGCAGTTATTATCCGGGCCCCTACGAGCAGTACGTC. This codes for CASSYYPGPYEQYV.

The rearrangement links TRBV27 to TRBJ2-7; no firm D call. The ends were cut back, 5 bases at V and 5 bases at J, with 16 bases in the middle. The germline V gene encodes CDR1 MNHEY and CDR2 SMNVEV (reference sequence). The CDR3 is made up of 14 amino acids. This CDR3 is CASSVGLPWDEQYF. CDR3 bases: TGTGCCAGCAGTGTAGGGCTACCCTGGGACGAGCAGTACTTC.